A selection of T cell receptor beta chains follows, all from one sample in a study of metastatic and nonmetastatic thyroid tumors. TCRdb reassembled clones from the PCR reads with MiXCR. Of tens of thousands of clones detected, less than 25% appear once; the ten largest clones hold around 16%. Sequencing used blood. These receptors were taken from a female donor with papillary thyroid cancer or a benign thyroid nodule (not recorded which). Some clones in this sample may be carry-over from other donors' samples. The CDR3 runs from the conserved cysteine through the conserved F or W. D genes are given only for firm matches. Expanded clones are given a class, and other clones once, few, many or no size at all.

V: TRBV20-1; size: many; D: TRBD1; CDR3: CSAGQGGTDTQYF
V: TRBV20-1; size: NA; D: TRBD2; CDR3: CSIERGENNEQFF
V: TRBV3-1; size: many; D: NA; CDR3: CASSKREGGGYTF
V: TRBV4-2; size: many; D: NA; CDR3: CASSRTGSLDEQYF
V: TRBV6-1; size: medium-sized; D: NA; CDR3: CASSPTREGIYGYTF
V: TRBV30; size: NA; D: TRBD1; CDR3: CAWRDRGLWYGYTF
V: TRBV5-1; size: NA; D: TRBD2; CDR3: CASSSVLAGGTGELFF
V: TRBV5-1; size: once; D: NA; CDR3: CASSLAGALDYGYTF
V: TRBV6-1; size: many; D: NA; CDR3: CASIFGNTGELFF
V: TRBV18; size: many; D: TRBD1; CDR3: CASSPRQGASETQYF
V: TRBV12-3/TRBV12-4; size: NA; D: TRBD1; CDR3: CASSAQDRGTYTQYF
V: TRBV29-1; size: many; D: NA; CDR3: CSVLDRSNQPQHF
V: TRBV2; size: many; D: NA; CDR3: CASSERGGDTQYF
V: TRBV6-1; size: few; D: NA; CDR3: CASPSSGSYEQYF
V: TRBV11-2; size: many; D: TRBD2; CDR3: CASKGLGYNEQFF
V: TRBV29-1; size: many; D: TRBD2; CDR3: CSVSGASGKYEQYF
V: TRBV24-1; size: many; D: NA; CDR3: CATSDVHDGYIADTQYF
V: TRBV27; size: few; D: NA; CDR3: CASSLSAGASYEQYF
V: TRBV12-3/TRBV12-4; size: few; D: NA; CDR3: CASSFGTNYEQYF
V: TRBV6-1; size: NA; D: TRBD1; CDR3: CASSDAGTGNTEAFF
V: TRBV18; size: NA; D: NA; CDR3: CASRSQGQPQHF
V: TRBV19; size: many; D: NA; CDR3: CASSLHRENQPQHF
V: TRBV20-1; size: many; D: NA; CDR3: CSARDRRIQETQYF
V: TRBV4-1; size: NA; D: TRBD1; CDR3: CASSQEDRGFDDYTF
V: TRBV30; size: NA; D: NA; CDR3: CAWSVIQGNTEAFF
V: TRBV6-4; size: many; D: NA; CDR3: CASSDGRGEAFF
V: TRBV19; size: few; D: TRBD2; CDR3: CASSIGLAGAYEQYF
V: TRBV2; size: many; D: TRBD2; CDR3: CASSQSGRAEETQYF
V: TRBV3-1; size: many; D: NA; CDR3: CASSQIPSGANVLTF
V: TRBV19; size: few; D: NA; CDR3: CASRDPGGRSYGYTF
V: TRBV2; size: few; D: NA; CDR3: CASSVGKSSGNTIYF
V: TRBV11-2; size: many; D: TRBD2; CDR3: CASSLVWTSGNYNEQFF
V: TRBV5-4; size: many; D: NA; CDR3: CASSLGRVPVVETQYF
V: TRBV19; size: many; D: NA; CDR3: CASSIGRRVSGNTIYF
V: TRBV5-4; size: NA; D: TRBD2; CDR3: CASSLSGTSGSVAEQYF
V: TRBV28; size: NA; D: NA; CDR3: CASGSYKYNSPLHF
V: TRBV20-1; size: NA; D: NA; CDR3: CSAREGPSGNTIYF
V: TRBV30; size: many; D: NA; CDR3: CAWSVTPANYGYTF
V: TRBV12-3/TRBV12-4; size: many; D: TRBD1; CDR3: CASSAEDRGTDTQYF
V: TRBV30; size: NA; D: TRBD2; CDR3: CAWSVLAANYEQYF
V: TRBV9; size: many; D: TRBD1; CDR3: CASSPRDRKEPQHF
V: TRBV6-2/TRBV6-3; size: NA; D: TRBD2; CDR3: CASSYTSGPPWGYDQYF
V: TRBV20-1; size: many; D: NA; CDR3: CSAPGQLRNYGYTF
V: TRBV20-1; size: NA; D: NA; CDR3: CSAGRRVTYEQYF
V: TRBV20-1; size: NA; D: NA; CDR3: CSARGSDPGRSSYNEQFF
V: TRBV20-1; size: many; D: NA; CDR3: CSARGAFNTEAFF